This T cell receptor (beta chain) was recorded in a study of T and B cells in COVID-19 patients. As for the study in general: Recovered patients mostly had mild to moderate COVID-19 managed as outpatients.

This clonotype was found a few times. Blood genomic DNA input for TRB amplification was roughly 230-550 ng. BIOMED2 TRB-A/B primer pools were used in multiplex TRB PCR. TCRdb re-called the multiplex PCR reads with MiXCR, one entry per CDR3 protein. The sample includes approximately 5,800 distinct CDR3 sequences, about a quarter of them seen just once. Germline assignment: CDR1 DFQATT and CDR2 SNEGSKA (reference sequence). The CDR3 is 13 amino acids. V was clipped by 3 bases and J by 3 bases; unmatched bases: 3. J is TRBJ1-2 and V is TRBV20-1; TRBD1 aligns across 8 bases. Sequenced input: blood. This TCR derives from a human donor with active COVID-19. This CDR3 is CSASQGADYGYTF. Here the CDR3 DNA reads TGCAGTGCTAGTCAGGGGGCGGACTATGGCTACACCTTC.